The next 8 T cell receptor beta chains were all read from a single sample in a study of a mutant IDH1 vaccine in newly diagnosed glioma. TCRdb's copy holds only in-frame clones and misses some; the assay was immunoSEQ multiplex PCR. In the table there are roughly 48,000 clones, over 75% of which are singletons. Antigens for these TCRs are unknown. The time point: week 11, during vaccination. Every vaccination contained 300 ug of the mutant IDH1 20-mer peptide and was paired with topical imiquimod. This sample comprised PBMCs, obtained from a glioma patient whose treatment included an IDH1 peptide vaccine. The receptors originated from a man in his fifties with glioma.

This chain connects TRBV6-6 to TRBJ2-5; D is undetermined. Trimming removed 5 bases from V and 2 bases from J, with 3 bases in between. This CDR3 spans 11 amino acids. Per germline, CDR1 MNHNY and CDR2 SVGAGI (reference sequence). The CDR3 sequence: CASSVQETQYF. The CDR3 DNA reads TGTGCCAGCAGTGTACAAGAGACCCAGTACTTC.

The rearrangement links TRBV4-1 to TRBJ2-7, with TRBD2 matching over 16 bases. The CDR3 runs 18 residues. J was trimmed by 2 bases and V by 3 bases; bases with no gene match: 7. Germline V gene lookup returns CDR1 MGHRA and CDR2 YSYEKL. CDR3 region: CASSHTRGTSGRAYEQYF. In nucleotides, the CDR3 is TGCGCCAGCAGCCACACCCGGGGGACTAGCGGGAGGGCCTACGAGCAGTACTTC.

V usage is TRBV27 and J usage is TRBJ2-5, with unresolved D. V lost 5 bases to trimming and J lost 10 bases, with 17 bases between them. The CDR3 loop spans 13 amino acids. Germline lookup yields CDR1 MNHEY and CDR2 SMNVEV (reference sequence). CDR3 loop: CASSGGPRSDQYF. DNA for the CDR3: TGTGCCAGCAGTGGCGGCCCGCGATCGGACCAGTACTTC.

This chain uses TRBV6-5 with TRBJ2-2; D perhaps matches TRBD1 (6 bases). Germline-derived CDR1 and CDR2 are MNHEY and SVGAGI. The CDR3 totals 15 residues. Trimming removed 7 bases from V and 5 bases from J, with 17 bases in between. For the CDR3, the DNA is TGTGCCAGCAACTCTGGACAGAAACTTACCGGGGAGCTGTTTTTT. Encoded protein: CASNSGQKLTGELFF.

The chain carries TRBV27 and TRBJ1-5; TRBD1 matches at 7 bases. CDR1 and CDR2 from the germline V gene are MNHEY and SMNVEV (reference sequence). Trimming cost V 3 bases and J 2 bases; bases outside gene matches: 7. CDR3 length: 16 residues. CDR3 protein: CASSFIDRVGNQPQHF. For the CDR3, the DNA is TGTGCCAGCAGTTTTATTGACAGGGTGGGCAATCAGCCCCAGCATTTT.

This chain joins TRBV4-3 and TRBJ1-4; no reliable D call. Germline V gene sequence: CDR1 LGHNA, CDR2 YSLEER. This CDR3 contains 15 residues. V lost 4 bases to trimming and J lost 4 bases, with 13 bases between them. CDR3 nucleotides: TGCGCCAGCAGCCCCAGTAGAGGCTATAATGAAAAACTGTTTTTT. This sequence encodes CASSPSRGYNEKLFF.

This chain uses TRBV10-3 with TRBJ2-7; 7 nucleotides line up with TRBD1. Looked up from germline, CDR1 is ENHRY and CDR2 is SYGVKD. After removal of 2 bases from V and 6 bases from J, the junction contained 13 bases not matched to a gene. CDR3 length equals 16 residues. CDR3 region: CAISEPRAGGTGEQYF. CDR3 DNA sequence: TGTGCCATCAGTGAGCCCAGGGCAGGGGGTACCGGCGAGCAGTACTTC.

The chain recombines TRBV10-3 with TRBJ2-3; D gene ambiguous. The CDR3 sequence is 14 residues long. V lost 4 bases and J lost 2, with 10 bases in between. Germline CDR1 and CDR2: ENHRY and SYGVKD. The CDR3 protein is CAISGLSPTDTQYF. The CDR3, as DNA: TGTGCCATCAGTGGGCTTTCCCCCACAGATACGCAGTATTTT.